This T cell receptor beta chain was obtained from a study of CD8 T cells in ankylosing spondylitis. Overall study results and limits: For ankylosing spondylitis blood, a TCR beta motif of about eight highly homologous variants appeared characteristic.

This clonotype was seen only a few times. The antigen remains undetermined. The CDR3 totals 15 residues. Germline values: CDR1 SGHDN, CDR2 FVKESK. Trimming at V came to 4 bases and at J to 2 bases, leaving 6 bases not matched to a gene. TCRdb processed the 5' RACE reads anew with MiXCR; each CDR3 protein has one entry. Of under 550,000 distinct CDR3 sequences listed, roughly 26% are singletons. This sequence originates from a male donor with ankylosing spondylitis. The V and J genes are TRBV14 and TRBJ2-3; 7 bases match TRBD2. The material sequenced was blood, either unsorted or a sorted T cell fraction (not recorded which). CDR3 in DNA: TGTGCCAGCAGCCTGTGGACTAGGTACACAGATACGCAGTATTTT. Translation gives CASSLWTRYTDTQYF. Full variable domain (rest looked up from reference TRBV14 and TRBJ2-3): EAGVTQFPSHSVIEKGQTVTLRCDPISGHDNLYWYRRVMGKEIKFLLHFVKESKQDESGMPNNRFLAERTGGTYSTLKVQPAELEDSGVYFCASSLWTRYTDTQYFGPGTRLTVL.